One and the same sample provided the 9 T cell receptor beta chains below, sequenced in a study of cytomegalovirus exposure and HLA in healthy donors. PCR involved 60 Vbeta and 13 Jbeta primers. The protocol was immunoSEQ multiplex PCR, while the TCRdb copy is restricted to in-frame clones and leaves out a portion. The table shows 90,000 to 150,000 clones, with roughly 82% occurring only once. The sequencing sample was made of PBMCs. The receptors were gathered from a woman younger than 30 in good health and CMV-seronegative.

This clone came up once. The chain joins TRBV5-6 to TRBJ1-2; TRBD1 matches at 7 bases. With 0 bases clipped from V and 5 bases from J, the junction kept 4 bases outside the gene matches. Germline CDR1 is SGHDT and CDR2 is YYEEEE. This CDR3 has 14 residues. DNA of the CDR3: TGTGCCAGCAGCTTGGCGGGACAGCTATATGGCTACACCTTC. The encoded protein is CASSLAGQLYGYTF.

The CDR3 coding sequence is TGTGCCAGCAAATTAGGGGCCACGCTTGGCTACACCTTC. The encoded protein is CASKLGATLGYTF. The chain employs TRBV6-5 and TRBJ1-2, with a tentative D call TRBD1 (5 bases). Germline assignment: CDR1 MNHEY and CDR2 SVGAGI. With 7 bases removed from V and 7 bases from J, the gap between germline ends came to 16 bases. The CDR3 is 13 amino acids.

This sequence joins TRBV2 and TRBJ2-4; maybe TRBD1 (6 bases). Germline CDR1 and CDR2: SNHLY and FYNNEI. V lost 7 bases to trimming and J lost 2 bases, with 12 bases between them. The CDR3 consists of 14 residues. For the CDR3, the DNA is TGTGCCAGCACCGAGGACAGTTCCAAAAACATTCAGTACTTC. Protein sequence: CASTEDSSKNIQYF.

V is TRBV11-2 and J is TRBJ2-1; 8 positions agree with TRBD1. Losses at the gene ends were 6 bases for V and 5 bases for J; bases not matched to a gene: 9. The CDR3 runs 15 residues. Germline-derived CDR1 and CDR2 are SGHAT and FQNNGV. In DNA, the CDR3 is TGTGCCAGCAGTTTTGGAACAGGGGGGCACAATGAGCAGTTCTTC. Its protein is CASSFGTGGHNEQFF.

As DNA, the CDR3 is TGTGCCACCAGCTTTACGGGACTAGAAAATGAGCAGTTCTTC. Protein: CATSFTGLENEQFF. This sequence joins TRBV15 and TRBJ2-1; 8 bases match TRBD2. CDR1 is LNHNV and CDR2 is YYDKDF in the germline V gene (reference sequence). The CDR3 spans 14 residues. With 5 bases clipped from V and 7 bases from J, the junction kept 7 bases outside the gene matches. The entire variable domain, with the rest obtained from reference TRBV15 and TRBJ2-1, is as follows: DAMVIQNPRYQVTQFGKPVTLSCSQTLNHNVMYWYQQKSSQAPKLLFHYYDKDFNNEADTPDNFQSRRPNTSFCFLDIRSPGLGDTAMYLCATSFTGLENEQFFGPGTRLTVL.

The rearrangement joins TRBV5-1 to TRBJ1-3; no firm D call. Germline CDR1 and CDR2: SGHRS and YFSETQ. This CDR3 region has 17 residues. Trimming removed 0 bases at V and 0 bases at J, with 13 bases between. In DNA form, the CDR3 reads TGCGCCAGCAGCTTGGACGGGGTCCCCAGCTCTGGAAACACCATATATTTT. It translates to CASSLDGVPSSGNTIYF.

The gene calls are TRBV30 and TRBJ1-3, with unresolved D. CDR1 and CDR2 from the germline V gene are GTSNPN and SVGIG (reference sequence). CDR3 length: 15 amino acids. The V end lost 2 bases, the J end lost 0 bases, and 11 bases lay between the germline ends. The CDR3 region is CAWSFLSYSGNTIYF. The CDR3 DNA is TGTGCCTGGAGTTTTCTATCGTACTCTGGAAACACCATATATTTT.

V is TRBV27 and J is TRBJ2-7; D gene uncertain. Germline values: CDR1 MNHEY, CDR2 SMNVEV (reference sequence). The CDR3 spans 12 residues. Trimming removed 6 bases at V and 4 bases at J, with 10 bases between. The CDR3 sequence: CASSNRGYEQYF. In DNA form, the CDR3 reads TGTGCCAGCAGCAATCGCGGTTACGAGCAGTACTTC.

The V and J genes are TRBV30 and TRBJ2-6, with 9 bases aligning to TRBD1. Unmatched junction bases numbered 10, after V lost 3 bases and J lost 4 bases. The CDR3 loop spans 17 amino acids. The germline V gene encodes CDR1 GTSNPN and CDR2 SVGIG (reference sequence). CDR3 sequence (DNA): TGTGCCTGGAGGTCAAGGACAGGGGTGCGGGGGGCCAACGTCCTGACTTTC. Translated: CAWRSRTGVRGANVLTF. Full variable domain (missing parts from reference TRBV30 and TRBJ2-6): SQTIHQWPATLVQPVGSPLSLECTVEGTSNPNLYWYRQAAGRGLQLLFYSVGIGQISSEVPQNLSASRPQDRQFILSSKKLLLSDSGFYLCAWRSRTGVRGANVLTFGAGSRLTVL.